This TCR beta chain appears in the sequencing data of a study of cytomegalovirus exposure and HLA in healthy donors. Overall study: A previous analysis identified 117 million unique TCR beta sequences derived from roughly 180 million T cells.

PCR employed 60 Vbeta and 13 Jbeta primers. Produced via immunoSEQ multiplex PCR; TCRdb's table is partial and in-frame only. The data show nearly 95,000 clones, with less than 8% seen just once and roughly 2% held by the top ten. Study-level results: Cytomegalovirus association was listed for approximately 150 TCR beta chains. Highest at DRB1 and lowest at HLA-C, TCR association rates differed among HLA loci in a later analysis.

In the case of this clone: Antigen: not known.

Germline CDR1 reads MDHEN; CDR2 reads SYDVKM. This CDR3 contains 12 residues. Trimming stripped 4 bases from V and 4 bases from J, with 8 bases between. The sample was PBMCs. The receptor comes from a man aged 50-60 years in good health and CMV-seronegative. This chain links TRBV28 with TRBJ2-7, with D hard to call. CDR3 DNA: TGTGCCAGCAGTTCTGTTCGGTACGAGCAGTACTTC. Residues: CASSSVRYEQYF.